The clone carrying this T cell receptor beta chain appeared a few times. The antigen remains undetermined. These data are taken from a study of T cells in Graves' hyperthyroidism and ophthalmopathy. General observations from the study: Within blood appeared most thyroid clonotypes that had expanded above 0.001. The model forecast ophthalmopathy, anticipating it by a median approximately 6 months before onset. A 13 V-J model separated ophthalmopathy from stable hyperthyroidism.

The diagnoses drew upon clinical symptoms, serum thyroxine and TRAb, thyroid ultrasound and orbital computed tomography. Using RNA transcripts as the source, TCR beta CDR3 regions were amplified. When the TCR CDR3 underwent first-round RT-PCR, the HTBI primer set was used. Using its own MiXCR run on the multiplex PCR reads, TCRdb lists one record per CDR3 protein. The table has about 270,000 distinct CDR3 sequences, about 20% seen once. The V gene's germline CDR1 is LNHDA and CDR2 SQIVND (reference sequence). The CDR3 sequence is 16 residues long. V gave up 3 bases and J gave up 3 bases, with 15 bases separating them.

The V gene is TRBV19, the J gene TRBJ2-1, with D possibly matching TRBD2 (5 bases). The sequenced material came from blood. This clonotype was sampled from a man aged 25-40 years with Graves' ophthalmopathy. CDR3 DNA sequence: TGTGCCAGTAGTATTGGTAAGCGGAGGTTCTACAATGAGCAGTTCTTC. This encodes CASSIGKRRFYNEQFF.